The following is a T cell receptor (beta chain) sequence with its context. The data are from a study of cytomegalovirus exposure and HLA in healthy donors. The V gene's germline CDR1 is LNHDA and CDR2 SQIVND (reference sequence). J lost 0 bases, V lost 7 bases, and 11 bases had no gene match. CDR3 length: 19 residues. The repertoire was sequenced with immunoSEQ multiplex PCR; TCRdb's copy has only in-frame clones and lacks some. The sample holds about 140,000 clones, approximately 84% seen once. The sequenced sample consisted of PBMCs. This clonotype was sampled from a young man in good health and CMV-seropositive. The chain joins TRBV19 to TRBJ2-1, with 14 bases aligning to TRBD2. CDR3 amino acids: CASNPGLAGARSSYNEQFF. For the CDR3, the DNA is TGTGCCAGTAACCCGGGACTAGCGGGGGCCCGGAGCTCCTACAATGAGCAGTTCTTC.